This T cell receptor (beta chain) was retrieved from a study of radiotherapy plus CTLA-4 blockade in lung cancer. Turning to the study itself: Objective response was observed in roughly 20% of patients, and disease control in 30% to 40%.

Chemo-refractory metastatic non-small-cell lung cancer patients underwent focal radiation alongside CTLA-4 blockade with ipilimumab. TCRdb keeps only in-frame clones here, not all; method: immunoSEQ multiplex PCR. The table records 55,000 to 65,000 clones, around 76% of them present only once. The CDR3 extends over 17 amino acids. V shed 0 bases, J shed 7 bases, and the junction held 6 bases outside the gene matches. The germline V gene encodes CDR1 KGHSH and CDR2 LQKENI. For this clone: What it recognizes is unknown.

Findings and limits, study-wide: Early clonal dynamics of blood T cells, together with interferon-beta, were reported as the best response predictor. Clones derived from tumor TCRs expanded in blood after radiotherapy plus ipilimumab.

The chain carries TRBV18 and TRBJ2-3, with 14 bases fitting TRBD2. The receptor's source is a human donor with non-small cell lung cancer who had a complete response to radiotherapy plus ipilimumab. The input for sequencing was peripheral blood, taken from a patient treated with radiotherapy plus ipilimumab. The CDR3 is CASSPPGTSGGLYTQYF. The CDR3 DNA reads TGTGCCAGCTCACCACCCGGGACTAGCGGGGGCCTTTATACGCAGTATTTT.